The following is a TCR beta chain sequence with its context. The antigen remains undetermined. The PCR used 60 Vbeta and 13 Jbeta primers. Profiling relied on immunoSEQ multiplex PCR, and the TCRdb table lists in-frame clones only, not all of them. This sample carries around 160,000 clones, around 85% of them seen once, and the ten largest clones take 7.5% to 10%. The data derive from a study of cytomegalovirus exposure and HLA in healthy donors. General study points: Follow-up analysis later connected one missense variant in DCLRE1C with trimming of TCR beta V- and J-genes. The productive fraction for most TCR beta V segments was about 87% or about 30% in an earlier analysis. Presence/absence analyses assumed roughly uniform sequencing depth across donors.

Sequencing used PBMCs. The TCR sequence derives from a man younger than 35 in good health and CMV-seropositive.

The CDR3: CASSYTAGPGGEQYF. CDR3 bases: TGTGCCAGCAGCTACACGGCGGGGCCGGGGGGCGAGCAGTACTTC. The J gene is TRBJ2-7, the V gene TRBV6-5, with 7 bases fitting TRBD2. Per the germline V gene, CDR1 is MNHEY and CDR2 is SVGAGI. There are 15 residues in the CDR3. V trimming: 6 bases; J trimming: 6 bases; junction bases outside the gene matches: 14.